This paragraph reports one T cell receptor (beta chain). Its antigen remains unidentified. The ends lost 5 bases at V and 6 bases at J; junction bases unmatched: 10. CDR1 SGHTA and CDR2 FQGNSA come from the germline V gene. The CDR3 has 16 amino acids. This sample was taken from a study of type 1 and type 2 diabetes patients. Turning to the study itself: T cells were magnetically sorted from PBMCs as CD4+ or CD8+ subsets. A total of fewer than 25,000,000 paired-end reads came from the whole study. Study-level results: Type 1 diabetes repertoires were significantly less diverse than type 2 diabetes ones. In type 2 diabetes, highly-expanded CD4+ clones took a median roughly 4% of reads.

The PCR template was genomic DNA. Amplification of the beta chain CDR3 used 30 forward and 13 reverse multiplex primers. TCRdb reprocessed the multiplex PCR reads via MiXCR and lists one record per CDR3 protein. The sample carries around 300,000 distinct CDR3 sequences, roughly 50% recorded once. The sample consisted of peripheral blood mononuclear cells (PBMCs). The sequence was obtained from a man between 18 and 35 years old with type 2 diabetes. The chain has TRBV7-2 and TRBJ2-2; 9 nucleotides align to TRBD2. The DNA for the CDR3 is TGTGCCAGCAGCCCCTTGCGGGGGGGCGCCTCCGGGGAGCTGTTTTTT. Translation gives CASSPLRGGASGELFF.